One and the same sample provided the 9 T cell receptor beta chains below, sequenced in a study of T cell responses to AZD1222 COVID-19 vaccine. Data came from immunoSEQ multiplex PCR; TCRdb stores just in-frame clones and leaves some out. The sample has 70,000 to 95,000 clones, 75% to 95% seen once; the top ten hold roughly 11%. The sequences come from peripheral blood, collected 28 days after the second AZD1222 dose. All receptors come from an adult who received the AZD1222 COVID-19 vaccine.

The chain is built from TRBV18 and TRBJ2-3; the D is unclear. Between the trimmed V and J ends, which lost 1 base and 2 bases, there was a span of 13 bases. The CDR3 consists of 16 residues. Germline CDR1 KGHSH, CDR2 LQKENI. DNA of the CDR3: TGTGCCAGCTCACCACTAAGGGCCCCGGACACAGATACGCAGTATTTT. Its protein product is CASSPLRAPDTDTQYF.

The CDR3 DNA sequence: TGTGCCAGCAGCCGAACAGGTTCGGGCTTTGACTACGAGCAGTACTTC. Translation gives CASSRTGSGFDYEQYF. The chain links TRBV4-2 to TRBJ2-7; possibly TRBD1 for D (5 bases). The germline CDR1 and CDR2 sequences are LGHNA and YNFKEQ. The CDR3 loop spans 16 amino acids. V lost 4 bases and J 3 bases, leaving 19 bases between the germline ends.

The rearrangement joins TRBV28 to TRBJ1-4; D is unclear. Germline CDR1 reads MDHEN; CDR2 reads SYDVKM. Between the trimmed V and J ends, which lost 4 bases and 4 bases, there was a span of 13 bases. This CDR3 contains 15 residues. Here the CDR3 DNA reads TGTGCCAGCAGTTCGTATTCGAATGATAATGAAAAACTGTTTTTT. Translation: CASSSYSNDNEKLFF.

This clone appeared a single time. The V gene is TRBV24-1, the J gene TRBJ2-2, with 9 bases that match TRBD2. CDR3 size: 16 residues. Trimming at V came to 3 bases and at J to 3 bases, leaving 4 bases not matched to a gene. Germline CDR1 and CDR2: KGHDR and SFDVKD. The chain's CDR3 is CATSDPGTSYTGELFF. DNA for the CDR3: TGTGCCACCAGTGATCCCGGGACTAGCTACACCGGGGAGCTGTTTTTT.

The gene calls are TRBV4-1 and TRBJ1-2; D is unresolved. Looked up from germline, CDR1 is MGHRA and CDR2 is YSYEKL. CDR3 size: 13 residues. V shed 4 bases and J shed 5 bases, with 11 bases lying between them. The CDR3 sequence is CASSPDGRYGYTF. The CDR3 coding sequence is TGCGCCAGCAGCCCGGACGGCAGGTATGGCTACACCTTC.

The V and J genes are TRBV9 and TRBJ1-1, with TRBD1 as a possible D gene (5 bases). The CDR3 totals 15 residues. V dropped 4 bases and J dropped 0 bases, with 13 bases sitting between them. CDR1 is SGDLS and CDR2 is YYNGEE in the germline V gene. CDR3 in amino acids: CASSPFGGVNTEAFF. DNA of the CDR3: TGTGCCAGCAGCCCCTTCGGAGGGGTGAACACTGAAGCTTTCTTT. The full variable domain, completed using reference TRBV9 and TRBJ1-1, is DSGVTQTPKHLITATGQRVTLRCSPRSGDLSVYWYQQSLDQGLQFLIQYYNGEERAKGNILERFSAQQFPDLHSELNLSSLELGDSALYFCASSPFGGVNTEAFFGQGTRLTVV.

The rearrangement links TRBV2 to TRBJ2-3; D unclear. The CDR3 length is 12 residues. V dropped 6 bases and J dropped 6 bases, with 10 bases sitting between them. CDR1 and CDR2 (germline): SNHLY, FYNNEI. For the CDR3, the DNA is TGTGCCAGCAGGGACCTGACGGATACGCAGTATTTT. This encodes CASRDLTDTQYF.

This chain links TRBV11-2 with TRBJ2-4; D is perhaps TRBD2 (6 bases). The germline gives CDR1 SGHAT, CDR2 FQNNGV. The CDR3 extends over 17 amino acids. Deletions cut 4 bases from V and 1 base from J, with 17 bases between. This chain's CDR3 is CASSSIWRRGAKNIQYF. In DNA form, the CDR3 reads TGTGCCAGCAGCTCGATATGGCGGAGGGGTGCCAAAAACATTCAGTACTTC.

The CDR3 is CASSLDAVGELFF. The DNA for the CDR3 is TGCGCCAGCAGCTTGGATGCGGTCGGGGAGCTGTTTTTT. The chain combines TRBV5-1 with TRBJ2-2; D is uncertain. V shed 0 bases and J shed 7 bases, with 7 bases lying between them. Germline assignment: CDR1 SGHRS and CDR2 YFSETQ. The CDR3 is made up of 13 amino acids.